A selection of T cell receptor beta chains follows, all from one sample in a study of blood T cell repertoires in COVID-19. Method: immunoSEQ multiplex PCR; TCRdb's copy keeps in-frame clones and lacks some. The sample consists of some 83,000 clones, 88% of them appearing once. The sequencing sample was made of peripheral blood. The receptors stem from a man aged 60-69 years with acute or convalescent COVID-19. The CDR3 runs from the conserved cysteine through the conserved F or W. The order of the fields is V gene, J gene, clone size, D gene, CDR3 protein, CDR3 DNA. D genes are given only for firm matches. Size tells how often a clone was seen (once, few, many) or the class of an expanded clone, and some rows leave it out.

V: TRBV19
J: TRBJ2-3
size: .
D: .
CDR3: CASKTGRGATDTQYF
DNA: TGTGCCAGTAAAACAGGGCGAGGGGCCACAGATACGCAGTATTTT

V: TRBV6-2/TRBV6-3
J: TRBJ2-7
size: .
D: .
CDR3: CASSYEGVGEQYF
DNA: TGTGCCAGCAGTTACGAGGGAGTGGGCGAGCAGTACTTC

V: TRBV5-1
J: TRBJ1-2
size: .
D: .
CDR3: CASSLARGRGYTF
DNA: TGCGCCAGCAGCTTGGCCAGGGGAAGAGGCTACACCTTC

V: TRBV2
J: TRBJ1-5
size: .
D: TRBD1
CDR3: CASRQGTGGNQPQHF
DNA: TGTGCCAGCAGGCAGGGGACAGGGGGAAATCAGCCCCAGCATTTT

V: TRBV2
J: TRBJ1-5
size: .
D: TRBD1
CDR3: CASSDTGGFQPQHF
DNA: TGTGCCAGCAGTGACACAGGGGGCTTCCAGCCCCAGCATTTT

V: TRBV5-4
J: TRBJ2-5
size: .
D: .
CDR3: CASSLERRAETQYF
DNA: TGTGCCAGCAGCTTGGAGAGGCGAGCCGAGACCCAGTACTTC

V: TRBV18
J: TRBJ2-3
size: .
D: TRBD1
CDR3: CASSPEDRALTDTQYF
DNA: TGTGCCAGCTCACCAGAGGACAGGGCCCTCACAGATACGCAGTATTTT

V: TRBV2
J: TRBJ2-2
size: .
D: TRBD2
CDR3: CASRGDNTGELFF
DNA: TGTGCCAGCCGGGGGGACAACACCGGGGAGCTGTTTTTT

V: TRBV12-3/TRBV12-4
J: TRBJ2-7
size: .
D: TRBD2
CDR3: CASGLAGLYEQYF
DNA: TGTGCCAGCGGACTAGCGGGACTGTACGAGCAGTACTTC

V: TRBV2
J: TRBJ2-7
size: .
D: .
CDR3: CASNGGRSSYEQYF
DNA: TGTGCCAGCAATGGAGGGAGGAGCTCCTACGAGCAGTACTTC

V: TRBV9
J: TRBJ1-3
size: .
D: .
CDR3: CASSGRHLYF
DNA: TGTGCCAGCAGCGGCCGACATCTATATTTT

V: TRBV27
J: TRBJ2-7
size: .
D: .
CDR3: CASSLLGEYEQYF
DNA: TGTGCCAGCAGTCTCCTAGGGGAATACGAGCAGTACTTC

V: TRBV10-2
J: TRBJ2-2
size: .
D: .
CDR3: CATTLAENTGELFF
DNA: TGCGCCACCACTCTAGCCGAGAACACCGGGGAGCTGTTTTTT

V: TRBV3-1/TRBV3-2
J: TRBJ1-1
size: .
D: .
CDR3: CASSHGGSTEAFF
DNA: TGTGCCAGCAGCCACGGAGGGAGCACTGAAGCTTTCTTT

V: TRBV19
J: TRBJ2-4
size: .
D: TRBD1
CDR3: CASSIQGTGDLAKNIQYF
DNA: TGTGCCAGTAGTATCCAGGGGACAGGAGATCTAGCCAAAAACATTCAGTACTTC

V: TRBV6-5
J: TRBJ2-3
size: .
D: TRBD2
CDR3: CASSSRLAGVADTQYF
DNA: TGTGCCAGCAGTTCAAGACTAGCGGGAGTGGCAGATACGCAGTATTTT

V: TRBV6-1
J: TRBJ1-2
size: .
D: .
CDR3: CASSDPGFQRGYTF
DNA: TGTGCCAGCAGTGACCCTGGGTTCCAGCGTGGCTACACCTTC

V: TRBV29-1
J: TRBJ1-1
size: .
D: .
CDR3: CSGSKNTEAFF
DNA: TGCAGCGGGAGCAAGAACACTGAAGCTTTCTTT

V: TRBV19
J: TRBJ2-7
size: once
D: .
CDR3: CASSIPGSIYEQYF
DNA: TGTGCCAGTAGTATTCCAGGGTCAATATACGAGCAGTACTTC

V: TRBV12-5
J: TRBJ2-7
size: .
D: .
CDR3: CASTIQLGEQYF
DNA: TGTGCTAGTACCATACAGCTCGGAGAGCAGTACTTC

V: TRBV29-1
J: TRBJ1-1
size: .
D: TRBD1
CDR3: CSVRTGAVEAFF
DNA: TGCAGCGTTAGGACAGGGGCGGTTGAAGCTTTCTTT

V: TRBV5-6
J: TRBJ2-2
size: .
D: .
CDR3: CASREQGRTGELFF
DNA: TGTGCCAGCAGAGAACAGGGTAGGACCGGGGAGCTGTTTTTT

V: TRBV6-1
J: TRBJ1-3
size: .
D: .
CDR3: CASSEPGLIGGSGNTIYF
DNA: TGTGCCAGCAGTGAACCTGGCTTAATTGGAGGCTCTGGAAACACCATATATTTT

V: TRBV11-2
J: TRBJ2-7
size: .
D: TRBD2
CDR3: CASSLSASGGFSSYEQYF
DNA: TGTGCCAGCAGCTTATCGGCTAGCGGGGGTTTTAGCTCCTACGAGCAGTACTTC

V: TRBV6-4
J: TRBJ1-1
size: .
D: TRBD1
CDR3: CASRPGTGNTEAFF
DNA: TGTGCCAGCAGACCCGGGACAGGGAACACTGAAGCTTTCTTT

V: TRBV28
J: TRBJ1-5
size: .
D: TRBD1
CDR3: CASSPPGQVNQPQHF
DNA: TGTGCCAGCAGCCCACCGGGACAGGTCAATCAGCCCCAGCATTTT

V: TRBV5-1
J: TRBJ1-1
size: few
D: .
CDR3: CASRSPGGGTEAFF
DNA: TGCGCCAGCAGATCGCCCGGGGGGGGCACTGAAGCTTTCTTT

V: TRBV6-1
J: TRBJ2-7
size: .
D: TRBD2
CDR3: CASSEARTSGSIPNPYEQYF
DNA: TGTGCCAGCAGTGAGGCTAGGACTAGCGGGAGCATACCCAACCCCTACGAGCAGTACTTC

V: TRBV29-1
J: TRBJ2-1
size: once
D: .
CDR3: CSVAPSSYNEQFF
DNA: TGCAGCGTTGCACCGAGCTCCTACAATGAGCAGTTCTTC

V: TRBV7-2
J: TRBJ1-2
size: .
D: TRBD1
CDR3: CASSQDRINYGYTF
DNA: TGTGCCAGCAGTCAGGACAGGATTAACTATGGCTACACCTTC

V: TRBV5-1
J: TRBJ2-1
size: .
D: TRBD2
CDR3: CASSWGLASYNEQFF
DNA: TGCGCCAGCAGCTGGGGACTAGCGTCCTACAATGAGCAGTTCTTC

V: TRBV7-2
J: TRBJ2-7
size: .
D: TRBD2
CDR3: CASSLDGGYEQYF
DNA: TGTGCCAGCAGCTTAGACGGGGGGTACGAGCAGTACTTC

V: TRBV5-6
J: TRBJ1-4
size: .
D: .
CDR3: CASSLADGTRGEKLFF
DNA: TGTGCCAGCAGCTTGGCTGACGGGACGCGGGGGGAAAAACTGTTTTTT

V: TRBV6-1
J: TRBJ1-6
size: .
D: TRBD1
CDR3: CASSGPGQGTNSPLHF
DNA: TGTGCCAGCAGTGGCCCGGGACAGGGGACGAATTCACCCCTCCACTTT

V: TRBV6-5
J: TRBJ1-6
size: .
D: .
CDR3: CATTFGGPLHF
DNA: TGTGCCACCACCTTCGGGGGTCCCCTCCACTTT

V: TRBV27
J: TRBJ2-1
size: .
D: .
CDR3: CASSSAGTPYNEQFF
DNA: TGTGCCAGCAGCTCCGCCGGGACTCCCTACAATGAGCAGTTCTTC

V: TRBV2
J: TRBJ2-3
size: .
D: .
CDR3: CASNTDSNTDTQYF
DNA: TGTGCCAGCAACACGGACAGTAATACAGATACGCAGTATTTT

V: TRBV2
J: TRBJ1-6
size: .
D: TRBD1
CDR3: CASSEARSTGANSPLHF
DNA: TGTGCCAGCAGTGAAGCACGCTCTACAGGGGCGAATTCACCCCTCCACTTT

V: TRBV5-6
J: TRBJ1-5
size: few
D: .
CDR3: CASSLEGFGNQPQHF
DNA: TGTGCCAGCAGCTTGGAGGGGTTCGGCAATCAGCCCCAGCATTTT

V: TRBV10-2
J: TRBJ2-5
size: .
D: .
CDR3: CASIPGSSETQYF
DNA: TGCGCCAGCATTCCGGGGAGTTCGGAGACCCAGTACTTC

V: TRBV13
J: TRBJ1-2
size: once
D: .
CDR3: CASSLAGANYGYTF
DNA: TGTGCCAGCAGCTTAGCGGGGGCTAACTATGGCTACACCTTC

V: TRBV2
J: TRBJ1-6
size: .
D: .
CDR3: CASSEDRQGSPLHF
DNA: TGTGCCAGCAGTGAAGATCGGCAGGGATCACCCCTCCACTTT

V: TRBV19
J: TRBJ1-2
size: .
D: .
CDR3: CATLDRLGYGYTF
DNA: TGTGCCACCTTAGACAGGCTGGGCTATGGCTACACCTTC

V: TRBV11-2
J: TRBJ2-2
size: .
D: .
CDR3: CASSLVGGYTGELFF
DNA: TGTGCCAGCAGCTTAGTAGGAGGGTACACCGGGGAGCTGTTTTTT

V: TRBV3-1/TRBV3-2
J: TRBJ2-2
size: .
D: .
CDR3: CASSQASPNTGELFF
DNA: TGTGCCAGCAGCCAAGCGAGTCCGAACACCGGGGAGCTGTTTTTT